Listed here are 21 T cell receptor beta chains from one sample, sequenced in a study of CD8 T cells in ankylosing spondylitis. TCRdb independently ran MiXCR on the 5' RACE reads; one entry per CDR3 protein. Of some 350,000 distinct CDR3 sequences in the sample, approximately 15% were seen once. Sequenced material: blood, either unsorted or a sorted T cell fraction (not recorded which). These receptors were collected from a male donor with ankylosing spondylitis or in good health (not recorded which).

The chain combines TRBV5-1 with TRBJ2-1; 13 bases match TRBD2. The CDR3 has 18 residues. V lost 3 bases, J lost 0 bases, and 6 bases stayed unmatched. The germline V gene has CDR1 SGHRS and CDR2 YFSETQ. CDR3 residues: CASSSRLAGGSSYNEQFF. As DNA, the CDR3 is TGCGCCAGCAGCTCTCGACTAGCGGGGGGTAGCTCCTACAATGAGCAGTTCTTC.

V and J are TRBV10-2 and TRBJ2-3, with a tentative D call TRBD2 (7 bases). CDR3 size: 15 residues. The germline V and J ends were trimmed by 0 bases and 2 bases, with 9 bases remaining between them. The germline V gene encodes CDR1 WSHSY and CDR2 SAAADI. The CDR3 coding sequence is TGCGCCAGCAGTGAGTCTCGGGGGGCCACAGATACGCAGTATTTT. Encoded protein: CASSESRGATDTQYF.

There are many counts of this clonotype. The chain joins TRBV5-1 to TRBJ1-5; D unresolved. This CDR3 has 10 residues. Per germline, CDR1 SGHRS and CDR2 YFSETQ. V dropped 6 bases and J dropped 6 bases, with 4 bases sitting between them. Here the CDR3 DNA reads TGCGCCAGCATGAGTCAGCCCCAGCATTTT. This translates into CASMSQPQHF.

This clonotype was observed a single time. The genes are TRBV10-2 and TRBJ2-7; a possible D gene is TRBD2 (6 bases). The V gene lost 2 bases and the J gene lost 4 bases, with 15 bases spanning the gap. This CDR3 is built from 15 residues. Germline V gives CDR1 WSHSY, CDR2 SAAADI. The CDR3: CASSEGGTFGYEQYF. CDR3 sequence (DNA): TGCGCCAGCAGTGAGGGGGGGACTTTTGGTTACGAGCAGTACTTC.

CDR3 sequence reads: CASSYTASGNTIYF. Written as DNA, the CDR3 is TGTGCCAGCAGTTATACTGCATCTGGAAACACCATATATTTT. The chain carries TRBV7-9 and TRBJ1-3; D is ambiguous. V lost 6 bases to trimming and J lost 1 base, with 10 bases between them. The CDR3 sequence is 14 residues long. Germline CDR1 reads SEHNR; CDR2 reads FQNEAQ (reference sequence).

The rearrangement joins TRBV6-2 or TRBV6-3 to TRBJ2-1; possible D gene TRBD2, 6 bases. This CDR3 region has 13 residues. Germline V gene data show CDR1 as MNHEY and CDR2 as SVGEGT. The CDR3 DNA reads as TGTGCGGCGAGGGAGGTCGCCTACAATGAGCAGTTCTTC. Its protein is CAAREVAYNEQFF.

This clonotype was observed a few times. The chain has TRBV27 and TRBJ2-1; D is perhaps TRBD2 (7 bases). The ends were cut back, 7 bases at V and 4 bases at J, with 17 bases in the middle. CDR3 length: 15 amino acids. Germline V gives CDR1 MNHEY, CDR2 SMNVEV (reference sequence). CDR3 loop: CASNLRGLGYNEQFF. The DNA of the CDR3 is TGTGCCAGCAACCTGCGGGGGCTAGGTTACAATGAGCAGTTCTTC.

This clonotype was recorded a few times. V is TRBV5-1 and J is TRBJ2-1; weak D call: TRBD1 (7 bases). Between the trimmed V and J ends, which lost 0 bases and 7 bases, there was a span of 14 bases. The CDR3 extends over 15 amino acids. CDR1 SGHRS and CDR2 YFSETQ come from the germline V gene. CDR3 nucleotide sequence: TGCGCCAGCAGCTTGGGGACAGGAGGGCAAAATGAGCAGTTCTTC. This sequence encodes CASSLGTGGQNEQFF.

This clonotype was counted ten times or more. The chain carries TRBV5-6 and TRBJ2-1; 13 bases align to TRBD2. Germline V gene lookup returns CDR1 SGHDT and CDR2 YYEEEE. The CDR3 contains 17 residues. Trimming took 3 bases from V and 7 from J; bases not matched to a gene: 10. The CDR3 sequence is CASSSRRLAGGGNEQFF. The CDR3 nucleotides read TGTGCCAGCAGCTCCAGGAGACTAGCGGGAGGAGGGAATGAGCAGTTCTTC.

This clonotype has at least ten counts. The rearrangement joins TRBV3-1 to TRBJ1-1; D is perhaps TRBD1 (5 bases). The V gene lost 1 base and the J gene lost 8 bases, with 8 bases spanning the gap. The CDR3 consists of 12 residues. The germline CDR1 and CDR2 sequences are LGHDT and YNNKEL (reference sequence). The CDR3 nucleotides are TGTGCCAGCAGCCAAGGGGGGGGAGAAGCTTTCTTT. This encodes CASSQGGGEAFF. Variable domain in full (rest from reference TRBV3-1 and TRBJ1-1): DTAVSQTPKYLVTQMGNDKSIKCEQNLGHDTMYWYKQDSKKFLKIMFSYNNKELIINETVPNRFSPKSPDKAHLNLHINSLELGDSAVYFCASSQGGGEAFFGQGTRLTVV.

This clonotype turned up a few times. Given a much more abundant clone one base away, this may be a read error. This chain connects TRBV2 to TRBJ2-5; D gene unclear. Looked up from germline, CDR1 is SNHLY and CDR2 is FYNNEI. Between the trimmed V and J ends, which lost 4 bases and 5 bases, there was a span of 5 bases. This CDR3 spans 11 amino acids. The DNA of the CDR3 is TGTGCCAGCAGTGTTAAGGAGACCCAGTACTTC. Protein: CASSVKETQYF.

In this sample, this clonotype turned up a few times. The chain has TRBV11-2 and TRBJ2-7; D is possibly TRBD2 (7 bases). The V end was cut by 2 bases, the J end by 2 bases, with 13 bases between. The CDR3 covers 15 residues. Germline V gene lookup returns CDR1 SGHAT and CDR2 FQNNGV. The CDR3 here is CASSLRGAQAYEQYF. The CDR3 DNA reads as TGTGCCAGCAGCTTACGGGGGGCTCAAGCCTACGAGCAGTACTTC.

This chain connects TRBV25-1 to TRBJ2-3; the match to TRBD2 covers 9 bases. The V and J ends lost 1 base and 4 bases, in that order; junction bases with no gene match: 6. The CDR3 sequence is 16 residues long. Germline V gene data show CDR1 as MGHDK and CDR2 as SYGVNS. CDR3 sequence reads: CASSEFAGGPPDTQYF. DNA for the CDR3: TGTGCCAGCAGTGAATTTGCGGGAGGGCCCCCAGATACGCAGTATTTT. Full variable domain (outside the CDR3, taken from reference TRBV25-1 and TRBJ2-3): EADIYQTPRYLVIGTGKKITLECSQTMGHDKMYWYQQDPGMELHLIHYSYGVNSTEKGDLSSESTVSRIRTEHFPLTLESARPSHTSQYLCASSEFAGGPPDTQYFGPGTRLTVL.

This clonotype was seen at least ten times. It is unclear where the CDR3 begins or ends on the DNA, so no DNA is shown, and the CDR3 is as TCRdb lists it. V is TRBV24-1 and J is TRBJ2-1; TRBD1 is taken as the D call from the table, unchecked against the DNA. Germline V CDR1 and CDR2: KGHDR, SFDVKD. Termini included, the CDR3 measures 20 amino acids. Here the CDR3 reads CATSDFGEVGGDRDNNEQFF.

The V gene is TRBV5-1, the J gene TRBJ2-7; D not resolved. Per germline, CDR1 SGHRS and CDR2 YFSETQ. Deletions cut 2 bases from V and 2 bases from J, with 14 bases between. This CDR3 comprises 15 residues. The CDR3 reads CASSLIFGSPYEQYF. In DNA, the CDR3 is TGCGCCAGCAGCTTAATTTTCGGCAGTCCCTACGAGCAGTACTTC.

The chain links TRBV5-1 to TRBJ2-1; D is undetermined. The CDR3 spans 15 residues. The V and J ends lost 0 bases and 2 bases respectively, with 9 bases between them. Germline-derived CDR1 and CDR2 are SGHRS and YFSETQ. CDR3 loop: CASSLDGTAYNEQFF. Written as DNA, the CDR3 is TGCGCCAGCAGCTTGGACGGCACTGCCTACAATGAGCAGTTCTTC.

This clonotype has just a few counts. J is TRBJ1-4 and V is TRBV7-9; D perhaps matches TRBD1 (6 bases). The CDR3 sequence is 17 residues long. V shed 4 bases and J shed 0 bases, with 15 bases lying between them. Germline CDR1 is SEHNR and CDR2 is FQNEAQ (reference sequence). The CDR3 DNA reads as TGTGCCAGCAGCTCCTGGGCAGGGGATTCAACTAATGAAAAACTGTTTTTT. Protein: CASSSWAGDSTNEKLFF.

The chain combines TRBV6-1 with TRBJ2-4; no clear D. This CDR3 comprises 14 residues. V dropped 1 base and J dropped 12 bases, with 16 bases sitting between them. Germline-derived CDR1 and CDR2 are MNHNS and SASEGT. This chain's CDR3 is CASSEENGGVPQYF. Written as DNA, the CDR3 is TGTGCCAGCAGTGAAGAAAACGGTGGGGTGCCTCAGTACTTC.

This clonotype came up a few times. This rearrangement joins TRBV6-2 or TRBV6-3 to TRBJ1-1; D uncertain. CDR3 length: 14 residues. Germline V lookup: CDR1 MNHEY, CDR2 SVGEGT. V gave up 5 bases and J gave up 3 bases, with 13 bases separating them. CDR3 sequence reads: CASSRPDSHTEAFF. The CDR3 nucleotides read TGTGCCAGCAGTCGCCCAGATTCGCACACTGAAGCTTTCTTT.

J is TRBJ2-1 and V is TRBV29-1; perhaps D is TRBD1 or TRBD2 (5 bases each). Trimming pared 3 bases from V and 13 bases from J, leaving 19 bases between. The CDR3 has 13 residues. The V gene's germline CDR1 is SQVTM and CDR2 ANQGSEA. The CDR3 DNA is TGCAGCGTTGAGCCGGGGCCCCGGAGGACACAGTTCTTC. This codes for CSVEPGPRRTQFF.

This sequence joins TRBV27 and TRBJ2-7; 11 nucleotides agree with TRBD1. Germline loops: CDR1 MNHEY, CDR2 SMNVEV (reference sequence). The CDR3 is 16 residues long. Trimming cost V 5 bases and J 5 bases; bases outside gene matches: 11. The CDR3 DNA follows: TGTGCCAGCAGTCTACTCGGTGGGACAGGGGGTAACGAGCAGTACTTC. Protein product: CASSLLGGTGGNEQYF.